This T cell receptor (beta chain) comes out of a study of blood T cell repertoires in COVID-19. Turning to the study itself: From T cells, B-cell-depleted T cells, or PBMCs came the material, which was cDNA or gDNA.

CDR3 length: 11 amino acids. Germline CDR1 is SGHTA and CDR2 is FQGTGA. Trimming cost V 8 bases and J 6 bases, with 7 bases left between them. Original processing methods: Reference gene primers were amplified, and this amplification served to estimate nucleated cell counts. This table comes from immunoSEQ multiplex PCR, and its TCRdb copy is limited to in-frame clones, with some not included. The DNA gave D and trimming, while V, J and clone size come from that table. The sample has 110,000 or so clones; about 88% are singletons. This sequence joins TRBV7-3 and TRBJ2-2; no definite D call. This sequence was found in a woman between 65 and 79 years old who had recovered from COVID-19. Sequenced material: peripheral blood. This CDR3 is CASRQSGELFF. The CDR3 DNA reads TGTGCCAGCCGCCAGTCCGGGGAGCTGTTTTTT.